The 28 T cell receptor beta chains below all came from one sample that was sequenced in a study of blood T cell repertoires in COVID-19. Method: immunoSEQ multiplex PCR; TCRdb's copy keeps in-frame clones and lacks some. The repertoire has around 230,000 clones, approximately 86% of them found once; the top ten carry approximately 10%. Sequences were obtained from PBMCs or T cells enriched from blood (not recorded which). The receptors come from a man younger than 35 with acute COVID-19.

The V and J genes are TRBV7-9 and TRBJ1-2; a possible D gene is TRBD1 (5 bases). CDR1 is SEHNR, CDR2 FQNEAQ, per germline (reference sequence). V lost 3 bases to trimming and J lost 6 bases, with 11 bases between them. The CDR3 extends over 13 amino acids. As DNA, the CDR3 is TGTGCCAGCAGCTTCCCCGGGGGGAATGGCTACACCTTC. Translated: CASSFPGGNGYTF.

This clone turned up a few times. CDR3 bases: TGTGCCAGCAGCATTAACGGGACAGGGAGTACAGATACGCAGTATTTT. Protein product: CASSINGTGSTDTQYF. The V and J genes are TRBV21-1 and TRBJ2-3; the table's D call, TRBD1, was not checked against the DNA. TRBV21-1 is a recognized pseudogene. The CDR3 length is 16 residues.

V is TRBV11-1 and J is TRBJ1-4; the D gene is possibly TRBD1 (6 bases). CDR3 size: 14 residues. Trimming cost V 5 bases and J 2 bases, with 9 bases left between them. Germline CDR1 reads SGHAT; CDR2 reads FQDESV (reference sequence). The CDR3, as DNA: TGTGCCAGCAGCGTTGGACAGACTAATGAAAAACTGTTTTTT. It specifies CASSVGQTNEKLFF.

CDR3 region: CASSTGQDHTF. CDR3 bases: TGTGCCAGCAGCACGGGACAGGATCACACCTTC. The rearrangement links TRBV5-6 to TRBJ1-2; TRBD1 aligns across 8 bases. Germline loops: CDR1 SGHDT, CDR2 YYEEEE. V was pared by 4 bases and J by 12 bases, with 5 bases of the junction left unmatched. This CDR3 comprises 11 residues.

The V gene is TRBV18, the J gene TRBJ2-7; unclear D gene. Germline CDR1 KGHSH, CDR2 LQKENI. CDR3 length: 12 residues. The V end was cut by 2 bases, the J end by 2 bases, with 4 bases between. CDR3 amino acids: CASSPSTYEQYF. Here the CDR3 DNA reads TGTGCCAGCTCACCATCCACCTACGAGCAGTACTTC.

The rearrangement joins TRBV10-1 to TRBJ2-2, with D unresolved. Trimming pared 0 bases from V and 2 bases from J, leaving 10 bases between. In germline, CDR1 is WNHNN, CDR2 SYGVQD (reference sequence). The CDR3 is 16 residues long. CDR3 loop: CASSESTGYNTGELFF. CDR3 DNA: TGCGCCAGCAGTGAGTCAACGGGTTATAACACCGGGGAGCTGTTTTTT.

The gene calls are TRBV7-2 and TRBJ2-5; 10 bases are shared with TRBD1. This CDR3 has 15 residues. In germline, CDR1 is SGHTA, CDR2 FQGNSA. The J segment lost 7 bases and the V segment lost 3 bases, leaving 8 bases of the junction unmatched. The CDR3 protein is CASSFAGTGEGTQYF. In nucleotides, the CDR3 is TGTGCCAGCAGCTTTGCCGGGACAGGGGAGGGGACCCAGTACTTC. Looking up the rest from reference TRBV7-2 and TRBJ2-5 gives the full variable domain: GAGVSQSPSNKVTEKGKDVELRCDPISGHTALYWYRQSLGQGLEFLIYFQGNSAPDKSGLPSDRFSAERTGGSVSTLTIQRTQQEDSAVYLCASSFAGTGEGTQYFGPGTRLLVL.

The chain uses TRBV28 and TRBJ1-5; the match to TRBD1 covers 7 bases. The J segment lost 0 bases and the V segment lost 7 bases, leaving 15 bases of the junction unmatched. Germline V gene lookup returns CDR1 MDHEN and CDR2 SYDVKM. This CDR3 comprises 18 residues. Here the CDR3 DNA reads TGTGCCAGCACCGTGACGGGACAGCCCGTTTATAGCAATCAGCCCCAGCATTTT. Translation gives CASTVTGQPVYSNQPQHF.

In its sample, this clone was seen once. The chain links TRBV10-1 to TRBJ2-2; no clear D. The germline V and J ends were trimmed by 9 bases and 6 bases, with 17 bases remaining between them. The germline CDR1 and CDR2 sequences are WNHNN and SYGVQD (reference sequence). CDR3 length: 14 amino acids. The CDR3 sequence: CASNRDSSAGELFF. CDR3 nucleotide sequence: TGCGCCAGTAACCGAGATAGCTCGGCCGGGGAGCTGTTTTTT.

This chain joins TRBV7-2 and TRBJ1-1, with D possibly matching TRBD1 (5 bases). This CDR3 has 17 amino acids. V was shortened by 3 bases and J by 0 bases, with 17 bases between the two germline ends. The germline CDR1 and CDR2 sequences are SGHTA and FQGNSA. CDR3 in DNA: TGTGCCAGCAGCTTTTATCTGAGGGGAGGAGTGAACACTGAAGCTTTCTTT. It codes for CASSFYLRGGVNTEAFF.

The CDR3: CASWGEQETQYF. The CDR3 DNA is TGTGCCAGCTGGGGCGAACAAGAGACCCAGTACTTC. The rearrangement joins TRBV18 to TRBJ2-5; D is possibly TRBD1 (5 bases). Germline V gene lookup returns CDR1 KGHSH and CDR2 LQKENI. Trimming took off 7 bases at V and 2 bases at J, with 8 bases between the two ends. CDR3 length: 12 residues.

J is TRBJ2-5 and V is TRBV29-1, with 9 bases fitting TRBD2. J gave up 0 bases and V 4 bases, and 12 bases lay outside the gene matches. This CDR3 region has 17 residues. Germline V gives CDR1 SQVTM, CDR2 ANQGSEA. The CDR3, as DNA: TGCAGCGTTGTCCCCACTAAGCGGGAGGCCTACCAAGAGACCCAGTACTTC. It is translated as CSVVPTKREAYQETQYF.

The chain is built from TRBV7-8 and TRBJ2-1; 9 bases match TRBD2. The CDR3 contains 16 residues. Germline CDR1 reads SGHVS; CDR2 reads FQNEAQ. V gave up 5 bases and J gave up 1 base; unmatched junction bases: 6. CDR3 protein: CASSHLAGASYNEQFF. In nucleotides, the CDR3 is TGTGCCAGCAGCCACTTAGCGGGAGCGTCCTACAATGAGCAGTTCTTC.

This clone was seen a single time. This rearrangement joins TRBV20-1 to TRBJ2-1; D gene unclear. V lost 3 bases to trimming and J lost 10 bases, with 13 bases between them. This CDR3 is 12 amino acids long. Germline CDR1 is DFQATT and CDR2 is SNEGSKA (reference sequence). The CDR3 DNA reads TGCAGTGCTAGTTTCTGGCTCGCCGAGCAGTTCTTC. This codes for CSASFWLAEQFF.

The chain carries TRBV6-2 or TRBV6-3 and TRBJ2-2; 7 bases match TRBD2. In germline, CDR1 is MNHEY, CDR2 SVGEGT. The CDR3 has 15 amino acids. The V gene end was trimmed by 4 bases and the J gene end by 8 bases; junction bases not matched to a gene: 10. CDR3 loop: CASSFSASGIGELFF. CDR3 sequence (DNA): TGTGCCAGCAGTTTCTCCGCTAGCGGAATAGGGGAGCTGTTTTTT.

The chain recombines TRBV25-1 with TRBJ2-1; tentatively, D is TRBD1 (6 bases). CDR3 size: 13 residues. The germline CDR1 and CDR2 sequences are MGHDK and SYGVNS. V was shortened by 9 bases and J by 7 bases, with 16 bases between the two germline ends. The CDR3 bases are TGTGCCAGGTGGTCCAGGGGCGCGAATGAGCAGTTCTTC. This gives the protein CARWSRGANEQFF.

The chain joins TRBV20-1 to TRBJ2-5; D is uncertain. The CDR3 runs 10 residues. The germline gives CDR1 DFQATT, CDR2 SNEGSKA (reference sequence). Trimming removed 1 base at V and 5 bases at J, with 2 bases between. CDR3 in DNA: TGCAGTGCTAGAGCGGAGACCCAGTACTTC. Protein product: CSARAETQYF.

This rearrangement joins TRBV5-1 to TRBJ2-1; possibly TRBD2 for D (5 bases). The length of the CDR3 is 15 residues. The V end was cut by 4 bases, the J end by 0 bases, with 11 bases between. Germline V gives CDR1 SGHRS, CDR2 YFSETQ. The CDR3 region is CASSPEGASYNEQFF. CDR3 in DNA: TGCGCCAGCAGCCCTGAGGGAGCCTCCTACAATGAGCAGTTCTTC. The variable domain in full, completed from reference TRBV5-1 and TRBJ2-1, reads KAGVTQTPRYLIKTRGQQVTLSCSPISGHRSVSWYQQTPGQGLQFLFEYFSETQRNKGNFPGRFSGRQFSNSRSEMNVSTLELGDSALYLCASSPEGASYNEQFFGPGTRLTVL.

The chain joins TRBV12-3 or TRBV12-4 to TRBJ1-4; D unclear. V was trimmed by 4 bases and J by 4 bases, leaving 7 bases between them. The CDR3 totals 13 residues. This CDR3 reads CASSWQNNEKLFF. For the CDR3, the DNA is TGTGCCAGCAGTTGGCAGAATAATGAAAAACTGTTTTTT.

The chain carries TRBV27 and TRBJ2-3, with 10 bases lining up with TRBD1. Germline lookup yields CDR1 MNHEY and CDR2 SMNVEV (reference sequence). V was pared by 4 bases and J by 4 bases, with 8 bases of the junction left unmatched. CDR3 length equals 16 residues. This CDR3 is CASSSRTGGFSDTQYF. CDR3 nucleotides: TGTGCCAGCAGTTCCAGGACAGGGGGATTTTCAGATACGCAGTATTTT.

The chain carries TRBV9 and TRBJ1-3, with 10 bases identical to TRBD1. Germline lookup yields CDR1 SGDLS and CDR2 YYNGEE. V shed 7 bases and J 5 bases; nucleotides not matched to a gene: 12. The CDR3 contains 16 residues. DNA for the CDR3: TGTGCCAGCGGGACAGGGGAAGGTGAGAAGCGAAACACCATATATTTT. Translating it yields CASGTGEGEKRNTIYF.

Here the CDR3 reads CASSKTSIQYEQYF. The CDR3 DNA sequence: TGCGCCAGCAGCAAGACTAGCATTCAGTACGAGCAGTACTTC. The chain combines TRBV4-1 with TRBJ2-7; TRBD2 matches 7 bases. The J segment lost 4 bases and the V segment lost 5 bases, leaving 8 bases of the junction unmatched. The CDR3 is 14 residues long. CDR1 and CDR2 (germline): MGHRA, YSYEKL.

This chain links TRBV7-9 with TRBJ2-7, with a tentative D call TRBD1 (6 bases). The CDR3 length is 12 residues. Per the germline V gene, CDR1 is SEHNR and CDR2 is FQNEAQ (reference sequence). The ends were cut back, 7 bases at V and 4 bases at J, with 11 bases in the middle. In nucleotides, the CDR3 is TGTGCCAGCACCAAGGACAGATACGAGCAGTACTTC. This codes for CASTKDRYEQYF.

The chain couples TRBV28 to TRBJ2-5, with D perhaps TRBD2 (6 bases). V was cut by 8 bases and J by 5 bases, with 18 bases left in between. The CDR3 has 14 residues. CDR1 and CDR2 from the germline V gene are MDHEN and SYDVKM. In DNA form, the CDR3 reads TGTGCCAGCGGGATACCGACTAGGCAGGAGACCCAGTACTTC. Its protein product is CASGIPTRQETQYF.

V gene TRBV28 combines with J gene TRBJ1-1; the D is unclear. The length of the CDR3 is 12 residues. In germline, CDR1 is MDHEN, CDR2 SYDVKM. V lost 5 bases to trimming and J lost 5 bases, with 9 bases between them. The CDR3 DNA follows: TGTGCCAGCAGTAGGGAGAGAACTGAAGCTTTCTTT. Translating gives CASSRERTEAFF. Full variable domain (remainder filled in from reference TRBV28 and TRBJ1-1): DVKVTQSSRYLVKRTGEKVFLECVQDMDHENMFWYRQDPGLGLRLIYFSYDVKMKEKGDIPEGYSVSREKKERFSLILESASTNQTSMYLCASSRERTEAFFGQGTRLTVV.

V is TRBV7-2 and J is TRBJ2-5; TRBD1 matches at 7 bases. The V and J ends lost 1 base and 5 bases, in that order; junction bases with no gene match: 10. Germline V gene sequence: CDR1 SGHTA, CDR2 FQGNSA. CDR3 size: 16 residues. The CDR3 sequence: CASSLGQTGYRETQYF. CDR3 in DNA: TGTGCCAGCAGCTTAGGCCAGACAGGGTATAGGGAGACCCAGTACTTC. Full variable domain (missing parts from reference TRBV7-2 and TRBJ2-5): GAGVSQSPSNKVTEKGKDVELRCDPISGHTALYWYRQSLGQGLEFLIYFQGNSAPDKSGLPSDRFSAERTGGSVSTLTIQRTQQEDSAVYLCASSLGQTGYRETQYFGPGTRLLVL.

The V and J genes are TRBV28 and TRBJ1-3; no definite D call. The germline V gene encodes CDR1 MDHEN and CDR2 SYDVKM. CDR3 length: 12 amino acids. The V gene lost 7 bases and the J gene lost 2 bases, with 6 bases spanning the gap. In DNA, the CDR3 is TGTGCCAGCACTCCTCCTGGAAACACCATATATTTT. It specifies CASTPPGNTIYF. The entire variable domain, with the rest obtained from reference TRBV28 and TRBJ1-3, is as follows: DVKVTQSSRYLVKRTGEKVFLECVQDMDHENMFWYRQDPGLGLRLIYFSYDVKMKEKGDIPEGYSVSREKKERFSLILESASTNQTSMYLCASTPPGNTIYFGEGSWLTVV.

This chain links TRBV28 with TRBJ1-1; possible D gene TRBD1, 6 bases. Germline values: CDR1 MDHEN, CDR2 SYDVKM. The CDR3 has 14 residues. V gave up 7 bases and J gave up 4 bases, with 16 bases separating them. The DNA of the CDR3 is TGTGCCAGCATCGGGACACCCGATGGCACTGAAGCTTTCTTT. Translation gives CASIGTPDGTEAFF.